The sequence of this TCR beta chain was determined in a study of radiation and T cells in renal cell carcinoma. Treatment meaning: 15 Gy SBRT to primary tumor, nephrectomy 4 weeks later. This clone came up a few times. Clones were read by immunoSEQ multiplex PCR, and TCRdb kept only the in-frame ones, dropping some. The table records tens of thousands of clones, 47% of them present only once. CDR3 length equals 12 residues. With 8 bases removed from V and 1 base from J, the gap between germline ends came to 8 bases. CDR1 and CDR2 (germline): LNHDA, SQIVND (reference sequence). This TCR came from a woman between 45 and 60 years old with renal cell carcinoma. The sequencing here drew on tumor tissue, taken from a patient whose treatment included radiotherapy and nephrectomy. The chain is built from TRBV19 and TRBJ1-1, with no clear D. CDR3 in DNA: TGTGCCAGTGGTAAGGGGAACACTGAAGCTTTCTTT. It is translated as CASGKGNTEAFF. The full variable domain, rest sourced from reference TRBV19 and TRBJ1-1, is DGGITQSPKYLFRKEGQNVTLSCEQNLNHDAMYWYRQDPGQGLRLIYYSQIVNDFQKGDIAEGYSVSREKKESFPLTVTSAQKNPTAFYLCASGKGNTEAFFGQGTRLTVV.